The clone carrying this TCR beta chain was counted ten times or more. Its cognate antigen is unknown. It was by 5'RACE with 10-nucleotide random UMIs that the cDNA was made. Over 160 million TCR-beta sequences from 15-18 subjects were obtained in each sequencing run. TCRdb passed the 5' RACE reads through MiXCR, listing each CDR3 protein once. The data contain 55,000 to 75,000 distinct CDR3 sequences, over 9.5% of them seen just once; the ten biggest clones take up around 11%. The data derive from a study of neurological immune-mediated disorders. Germline V gene sequence: CDR1 SGHTA, CDR2 FQGNSA. CDR3 length: 10 residues. V dropped 8 bases and J dropped 6 bases, with 6 bases sitting between them. Study-level findings and limits: No CDR3 amino acid sequences recurred among expanded clones across subjects, suggesting private repertoires in all groups.

Unsorted libraries were prepared from 2 million PBMCs held at -80 C. This chain joins TRBV7-2 and TRBJ2-3; TRBD2 might be the D (5 bases). The sequencing input was PBMCs. The receptor comes from a woman aged 60-70 years with HTLV-1-associated myelopathy (HAM/TSP). CDR3 sequence (DNA): TGTGCCAGCCGAGGGGATACGCAGTATTTT. Amino acid sequence: CASRGDTQYF.